Following are 28 T cell receptor beta chains from one sample sequenced in a study of blood T cell repertoires in COVID-19 (dated by TCRdb to about 2020). The library came from the immunoSEQ multiplex PCR assay. TCRdb's version of the immuneACCESS table is confined to in-frame rearrangements and falls short of the full clone set. An unresolved V gene accounts for under half of the shortfall where checked; the remainder is of unknown origin. Present in this sample are approximately 180,000 clones, approximately 85% of which were seen just once. The biggest ten clones account for roughly 6% of the sample. The sequenced material came from PBMCs or T cells enriched from blood (not recorded which). These receptors all come from a man aged 40-49 years who had recovered from COVID-19.

The count of this clone is one. The chain joins TRBV19 to TRBJ2-7; D may be TRBD2 (6 bases). Germline assignment: CDR1 LNHDA and CDR2 SQIVND (reference sequence). Trimming stripped 9 bases from V and 3 bases from J, with 15 bases between. This CDR3 has 13 amino acids. DNA of the CDR3: TGTGCCAGCTCCGGGACGGGGGACTACGAGCAGTACTTC. The encoded protein is CASSGTGDYEQYF.

The chain links TRBV27 to TRBJ1-1; D uncertain. The V and J ends lost 3 bases and 4 bases respectively, with 6 bases between them. This CDR3 comprises 12 residues. Per germline, CDR1 MNHEY and CDR2 SMNVEV (reference sequence). For the CDR3, the DNA is TGTGCCAGCAGTTTCGCCGGCACTGAAGCTTTCTTT. Translation gives CASSFAGTEAFF.

The chain has TRBV5-1 and TRBJ2-1, with 7 nucleotides matching TRBD1. The germline V gene has CDR1 SGHRS and CDR2 YFSETQ. With V trimmed by 7 bases and J by 3 bases, 4 bases remained unmatched. This CDR3 is 13 amino acids long. The CDR3 loop is CASSTGDYNEQFF. The CDR3, as DNA: TGCGCCAGCTCCACAGGGGACTACAATGAGCAGTTCTTC.

This chain uses TRBV7-9 with TRBJ1-6; 10 bases map to TRBD1. The CDR3 totals 13 residues. The germline V gene encodes CDR1 SEHNR and CDR2 FQNEAQ (reference sequence). Trimming took 7 bases from V and 8 from J; bases not matched to a gene: 2. CDR3 amino acids: CASIGTGDSPLHF. In DNA, the CDR3 is TGTGCCAGCATCGGGACAGGGGATTCACCCCTCCACTTT.

CDR3 sequence: CASSLDTGGIANYGYTF. The CDR3 DNA follows: TGCGCCAGCAGCTTGGATACAGGGGGCATAGCTAACTATGGCTACACCTTC. The chain joins TRBV5-1 to TRBJ1-2; 9 nucleotides match TRBD1. Germline V gene lookup returns CDR1 SGHRS and CDR2 YFSETQ. This CDR3 is built from 17 residues. The trim removed 0 bases at V and 0 bases at J, leaving 6 bases unmatched. The complete variable domain, with remaining parts taken from reference TRBV5-1 and TRBJ1-2, reads KAGVTQTPRYLIKTRGQQVTLSCSPISGHRSVSWYQQTPGQGLQFLFEYFSETQRNKGNFPGRFSGRQFSNSRSEMNVSTLELGDSALYLCASSLDTGGIANYGYTFGSGTRLTVV.

This clone came up once. The gene calls are TRBV7-9 and TRBJ2-3, with D possibly being TRBD2 (5 bases). Germline lookup yields CDR1 SEHNR and CDR2 FQNEAQ (reference sequence). The CDR3 is 14 residues long. The V end lost 5 bases, the J end lost 3 bases, and 12 bases lay between the germline ends. The CDR3 sequence: CASSEGRSTDTQYF. Here the CDR3 DNA reads TGTGCCAGCAGCGAGGGAAGGAGTACAGATACGCAGTATTTT.

CDR3 residues: CASSATENTEAFF. The CDR3, as DNA: TGCGCCAGCAGTGCTACAGAGAACACTGAAGCTTTCTTT. This chain connects TRBV10-1 to TRBJ1-1; D remains ambiguous. This CDR3 has 13 amino acids. V lost 4 bases to trimming and J lost 1 base, with 7 bases between them. Germline V gene data show CDR1 as WNHNN and CDR2 as SYGVQD (reference sequence).

There are a few counts of this clone. V and J are TRBV5-1 and TRBJ1-1; 7 positions match TRBD1. Germline values: CDR1 SGHRS, CDR2 YFSETQ. The length of the CDR3 is 14 residues. Trimming removed 2 bases from V and 9 bases from J; junction bases left unmatched: 10. The CDR3 reads CASSLLPEQGKAFF. The CDR3 coding sequence is TGCGCCAGCAGCTTACTCCCTGAACAGGGGAAAGCTTTCTTT.

The CDR3 loop is CASSQFSAFRGRTGNTIYF. Here the CDR3 DNA reads TGTGCCAGCAGCCAATTCTCCGCCTTCAGGGGGCGCACTGGAAACACCATATATTTT. V and J are TRBV3-1 (or the pseudogene TRBV3-2) and TRBJ1-3, with 8 positions matching TRBD1. With V trimmed by 2 bases and J by 2 bases, 14 bases remained unmatched. There are 19 residues in the CDR3. Germline V gives CDR1 LGHDT, CDR2 YNNKEL (reference sequence).

The chain uses TRBV13 and TRBJ1-1; D perhaps matches TRBD1 (5 bases). Germline CDR1 is PRHDT and CDR2 is FYEKMQ (reference sequence). Deletions cut 5 bases from V and 4 bases from J, with 14 bases between. The CDR3 spans 14 residues. The CDR3 DNA is TGTGCCAGCAGCCGACGGGGGGAGAGCACTGAAGCTTTCTTT. Its protein is CASSRRGESTEAFF.

The V and J genes are TRBV18 and TRBJ1-1; D is undetermined. The CDR3 sequence is 15 residues long. Trimming stripped 8 bases from V and 4 bases from J, with 20 bases between. Germline CDR1 and CDR2: KGHSH and LQKENI. The CDR3 spells CASASATRGFTEAFF. Written as DNA, the CDR3 is TGTGCCAGCGCCTCCGCCACTCGGGGATTCACTGAAGCTTTCTTT. The entire variable domain, with the rest obtained from reference TRBV18 and TRBJ1-1, is as follows: NAGVMQNPRHLVRRRGQEARLRCSPMKGHSHVYWYRQLPEEGLKFMVYLQKENIIDESGMPKERFSAEFPKEGPSILRIQQVVRGDSAAYFCASASATRGFTEAFFGQGTRLTVV.

V gene TRBV7-9 combines with J gene TRBJ1-1, with TRBD1 matching 7 bases. Germline values: CDR1 SEHNR, CDR2 FQNEAQ (reference sequence). Unmatched junction bases numbered 6, after V lost 4 bases and J lost 7 bases. The CDR3 runs 13 residues. DNA of the CDR3: TGTGCCAGCAGCTCCGGGACAGTAATTGAAGCTTTCTTT. This sequence encodes CASSSGTVIEAFF.

A few counts support this clone. J is TRBJ1-1 and V is TRBV11-3; D unclear. The V end lost 2 bases, the J end lost 6 bases, and 16 bases lay between the germline ends. The CDR3 totals 15 residues. From germline, CDR1 is SGHNT and CDR2 YENEEA. The CDR3 region is CASSLKRSFTSEAFF. The CDR3 DNA is TGTGCCAGCAGCTTAAAGAGGTCCTTTACCTCTGAAGCTTTCTTT.

This chain connects TRBV15 to TRBJ1-2; no clear D. Between the trimmed V and J ends, which lost 3 bases and 4 bases, there was a span of 18 bases. Germline CDR1 reads LNHNV; CDR2 reads YYDKDF (reference sequence). This CDR3 region has 16 residues. The CDR3 sequence is CATSRGEDGFLYGYTF. DNA of the CDR3: TGTGCCACCAGCAGGGGAGAGGACGGATTCCTCTATGGCTACACCTTC.

The chain combines TRBV28 with TRBJ1-2; perhaps TRBD1 as D (6 bases). The V gene's germline CDR1 is MDHEN and CDR2 SYDVKM. V shed 2 bases and J shed 6 bases, with 10 bases lying between them. The CDR3 spans 13 residues. The CDR3 is CASSLTGRHGYTF. The CDR3 DNA sequence: TGTGCCAGCAGTTTAACAGGGCGCCATGGCTACACCTTC.

The chain is built from TRBV11-3 and TRBJ1-6; D gene ambiguous. The V end lost 0 bases, the J end lost 7 bases, and 7 bases lay between the germline ends. Germline V gene sequence: CDR1 SGHNT, CDR2 YENEEA. The CDR3 is 14 amino acids. CDR3 nucleotides: TGTGCCAGCAGCTTAGATCTCCCCAATTCACCCCTCCACTTT. Its protein product is CASSLDLPNSPLHF.

The chain joins TRBV29-1 to TRBJ2-7; the match to TRBD1 covers 9 bases. Germline V CDR1 and CDR2: SQVTM, ANQGSEA. The CDR3 extends over 17 amino acids. V dropped 6 bases and J dropped 0; count of bases not matched to a gene: 15. The CDR3 loop is CSVLSHEGQGSSYEQYF. The CDR3 DNA reads TGCAGCGTACTTTCCCATGAGGGACAGGGAAGCTCCTACGAGCAGTACTTC.

This clone was detected only once. The V and J genes are TRBV28 and TRBJ2-1; no definite D call. V lost 3 bases, J lost 4 bases, and 13 bases lay in between. This CDR3 region has 15 residues. Germline V gene sequence: CDR1 MDHEN, CDR2 SYDVKM. The CDR3, as DNA: TGTGCCAGCAGTTTTCATCCAGGAAGTTACAATGAGCAGTTCTTC. Its protein product is CASSFHPGSYNEQFF.

This chain connects TRBV28 to TRBJ2-5; D is perhaps TRBD2 (6 bases). The V gene lost 7 bases and the J gene lost 3 bases, with 18 bases spanning the gap. This CDR3 has 15 amino acids. The germline CDR1 and CDR2 sequences are MDHEN and SYDVKM. The CDR3 region has the DNA TGTGCCAGCACTCAGTGGGGAGGAGGGGAAGAGACCCAGTACTTC. Translation gives CASTQWGGGEETQYF. The complete variable domain, with remaining parts taken from reference TRBV28 and TRBJ2-5, reads DVKVTQSSRYLVKRTGEKVFLECVQDMDHENMFWYRQDPGLGLRLIYFSYDVKMKEKGDIPEGYSVSREKKERFSLILESASTNQTSMYLCASTQWGGGEETQYFGPGTRLLVL.

The chain is built from TRBV5-8 and TRBJ1-4; D is unclear. Trimming stripped 3 bases from V and 0 bases from J, with 3 bases between. Germline V gene lookup returns CDR1 SGHTS and CDR2 YDEGEE. This CDR3 has 13 amino acids. The CDR3 nucleotides are TGTGCCAGCAGCTCTCCAACTAATGAAAAACTGTTTTTT. Encoded protein: CASSSPTNEKLFF.

Here the CDR3 reads CASSFTFSGSYNSPLHF. CDR3 DNA: TGTGCCAGCAGTTTTACTTTTTCGGGCTCCTATAATTCACCCCTCCACTTT. This chain joins TRBV27 and TRBJ1-6; D not resolved. V was cut by 3 bases and J by 0 bases, with 12 bases left in between. Germline CDR1 is MNHEY and CDR2 is SMNVEV (reference sequence). The CDR3 covers 17 residues.

The chain employs TRBV3-1 (or the pseudogene TRBV3-2) and TRBJ1-1; D is ambiguous. The CDR3 is made up of 13 amino acids. V was clipped by 5 bases and J by 0 bases, with 7 bases between them. Germline CDR1 is LGHDT and CDR2 is YNNKEL (reference sequence). The CDR3 sequence is CASSDTLNTEAFF. The CDR3 nucleotides are TGTGCCAGCAGCGACACGCTGAACACTGAAGCTTTCTTT.

Here the CDR3 DNA reads TGTGCCAGCAGCAAAGGGGGGGCGACAGGGGGAGTCCTGGTTCGAAACACAGATACGCAGTATTTT. As protein: CASSKGGATGGVLVRNTDTQYF. The chain links TRBV21-1 to TRBJ2-3; the table's TRBD1 call for D was not verified on the DNA. TRBV21-1 is reported as a pseudogene. The CDR3 length is 22 residues.

The V call is TRBV9, the J call TRBJ2-3; 10 bases map to TRBD1. Germline V gives CDR1 SGDLS, CDR2 YYNGEE. J was trimmed by 8 bases and V by 3 bases; bases with no gene match: 6. This CDR3 contains 14 residues. The CDR3 DNA sequence: TGTGCCAGCAGCGGGGGACAGGGGCAGGGTACGCAGTATTTT. Translating it yields CASSGGQGQGTQYF.

DNA of the CDR3: TGTGCCAGCAGCTTAATTGCAGGGGCTGAGGAGACCCAGTACTTC. This encodes CASSLIAGAEETQYF. This chain uses TRBV7-3 with TRBJ2-5, with D possibly matching TRBD1 (6 bases). Trimming stripped 1 base from V and 5 bases from J, with 14 bases between. CDR1 SGHTA and CDR2 FQGTGA come from the germline V gene. The CDR3 loop spans 15 amino acids.

This chain links TRBV19 with TRBJ2-7; D possibly corresponds to TRBD2 (6 bases). V was cut by 6 bases and J by 3 bases, with 15 bases left in between. CDR3 length: 14 residues. Germline V gives CDR1 LNHDA, CDR2 SQIVND (reference sequence). CDR3 sequence reads: CASSHAGLIYEQYF. CDR3 DNA sequence: TGTGCCAGTAGCCACGCGGGGCTCATCTACGAGCAGTACTTC.

Here the CDR3 reads CASSSTGGGDEQYF. In DNA, the CDR3 is TGTGCCAGCAGCTCAACAGGGGGCGGGGACGAGCAGTACTTC. The rearrangement links TRBV5-4 to TRBJ2-7; 9 positions agree with TRBD1. There are 14 residues in the CDR3. Looked up from germline, CDR1 is SGHNT and CDR2 is YYREEE (reference sequence). The V segment lost 3 bases and the J segment 5 bases; nucleotides outside the gene matches: 6.

This clone occurred once. The V and J genes are TRBV19 and TRBJ1-5; D gene unclear. The V end lost 8 bases, the J end lost 6 bases, and 14 bases lay between the germline ends. CDR3 size: 13 residues. The germline gives CDR1 LNHDA, CDR2 SQIVND (reference sequence). The CDR3 loop is CASDSTTGQPQHF. The DNA for the CDR3 is TGTGCCAGTGACTCAACGACTGGTCAGCCCCAGCATTTT.